Below are 6 T cell receptor beta chains sequenced from a single sample in a study of blood T cell repertoires in COVID-19. TCRdb keeps only in-frame clones here, not all; method: immunoSEQ multiplex PCR. Among 200,000 to 250,000 clones, about 91% were seen once, and the ten largest hold under 8%. Sequencing input: peripheral blood. All receptors derive from a woman aged 30 to 39 with COVID-19, enrolled during active disease.

The CDR3 DNA follows: TGTGCCAGCAGTGACAGTCAGCCCCAGCATTTT. This codes for CASSDSQPQHF. The genes are TRBV25-1 and TRBJ1-5; no firm D call. There are 11 residues in the CDR3. V was pared by 3 bases and J by 6 bases, with 3 bases between. Germline-derived CDR1 and CDR2 are MGHDK and SYGVNS.

This clone has just one count. J is TRBJ2-3 and V is TRBV5-8; 8 bases map to TRBD2. This CDR3 has 16 amino acids. Looked up from germline, CDR1 is SGHTS and CDR2 is YDEGEE. J lost 1 base, V lost 4 bases, and 8 bases had no gene match. CDR3 region: CASSSSGGPRTDTQYF. The CDR3 bases are TGTGCCAGCAGCAGCTCGGGGGGGCCGCGCACAGATACGCAGTATTTT.

The chain employs TRBV4-2 and TRBJ2-1; no clear D. The CDR3 length is 15 residues. Trimming shortened V by 1 base and J by 0 bases, and 7 bases separated the two germline ends. Germline V gives CDR1 LGHNA, CDR2 YNFKEQ. CDR3 sequence reads: CASSQVSRSYNEQFF. CDR3 nucleotide sequence: TGTGCCAGCAGCCAAGTCTCTCGCTCCTACAATGAGCAGTTCTTC.

This clone was observed once. The chain has TRBV18 and TRBJ2-3; TRBD1 is a possible D gene (5 bases). Trimming pared 2 bases from V and 6 bases from J, leaving 21 bases between. The germline V gene has CDR1 KGHSH and CDR2 LQKENI. The CDR3 spans 17 residues. The CDR3 DNA reads TGTGCCAGCTCACCAATCGGACCTTTATATAGGGGTGATACGCAGTATTTT. It translates to CASSPIGPLYRGDTQYF.

The V gene is TRBV6-2 or TRBV6-3, the J gene TRBJ1-2, with 10 bases lining up with TRBD1. Per germline, CDR1 MNHEY and CDR2 SVGEGT. The CDR3 extends over 18 amino acids. V lost 3 bases to trimming and J lost 4 bases; unmatched junction nucleotides: 14. The CDR3, as DNA: TGTGCCAGCAGTTATCAACGAGTCGGGGACAGGGGTAGCTATGGCTACACCTTC. It codes for CASSYQRVGDRGSYGYTF.

In its sample, this clone was seen a few times. The sample holds other DNA sequences that translate to the same CDR3. The chain links TRBV29-1 to TRBJ1-1, with D maybe TRBD1 (5 bases). The CDR3 is 12 amino acids. The germline V and J ends were trimmed by 3 bases and 0 bases, with 5 bases remaining between them. Germline-derived CDR1 and CDR2 are SQVTM and ANQGSEA. CDR3 nucleotides: TGCAGCGTTGACAGGGTGAACACTGAAGCTTTCTTT. Translation gives CSVDRVNTEAFF.